This TCR beta chain comes out of a study of radiotherapy plus CTLA-4 blockade in lung cancer. The study gave focal radiation plus ipilimumab CTLA-4 blockade to patients with chemo-refractory metastatic non-small-cell lung cancer. V lost 1 base and J lost 4, with 17 bases in between. The CDR3 has 16 residues. Germline CDR1 SGHDT, CDR2 YYEEEE. Study-wide findings and caveats: Clones derived from tumor TCRs expanded in blood after radiotherapy plus ipilimumab.

Note on this clone: No antigen is known for it.

The protocol was immunoSEQ multiplex PCR, while the TCRdb copy is restricted to in-frame clones and leaves out a portion. The data contain tens of thousands of clones, around 77% of them seen just once; the ten biggest clones take up approximately 15%. The TCR sequence derives from a human donor with non-small cell lung cancer whose response to radiotherapy plus ipilimumab could not be evaluated. Some clones in this sample may be carry-over from other donors' samples. The V gene is TRBV5-6, the J gene TRBJ2-5; a weak D match, TRBD2 (6 bases). This specimen was peripheral blood, taken from a patient treated with radiotherapy plus ipilimumab. The chain's CDR3 is CASSLRATSSGETQYF. The CDR3 DNA sequence: TGTGCCAGCAGCTTGAGGGCTACTAGTAGCGGAGAGACCCAGTACTTC.